This TCR beta chain comes out of a study of blood T cell repertoires in COVID-19. Overall study context: Donors in the United States, Italy and Spain gave samples during acute or convalescent COVID-19.

Trimming took off 1 base at V and 5 bases at J, with 11 bases between the two ends. The CDR3 length is 15 residues. The germline gives CDR1 LNHDA, CDR2 SQIVND (reference sequence). The method was immunoSEQ multiplex PCR; TCRdb's version includes in-frame clones alone and lacks a portion of them. Of hundreds of thousands of clones in the sample, about nine tenths were seen once. This chain uses TRBV19 with TRBJ2-2; the D gene is possibly TRBD1 (5 bases). This sequence was found in a man aged 30-40 years who had recovered from COVID-19. Input material: PBMCs or T cells enriched from blood (not recorded which). The CDR3 here is CASSIGWGQTGELFF. The CDR3 region has the DNA TGTGCCAGTAGTATAGGCTGGGGCCAAACCGGGGAGCTGTTTTTT.